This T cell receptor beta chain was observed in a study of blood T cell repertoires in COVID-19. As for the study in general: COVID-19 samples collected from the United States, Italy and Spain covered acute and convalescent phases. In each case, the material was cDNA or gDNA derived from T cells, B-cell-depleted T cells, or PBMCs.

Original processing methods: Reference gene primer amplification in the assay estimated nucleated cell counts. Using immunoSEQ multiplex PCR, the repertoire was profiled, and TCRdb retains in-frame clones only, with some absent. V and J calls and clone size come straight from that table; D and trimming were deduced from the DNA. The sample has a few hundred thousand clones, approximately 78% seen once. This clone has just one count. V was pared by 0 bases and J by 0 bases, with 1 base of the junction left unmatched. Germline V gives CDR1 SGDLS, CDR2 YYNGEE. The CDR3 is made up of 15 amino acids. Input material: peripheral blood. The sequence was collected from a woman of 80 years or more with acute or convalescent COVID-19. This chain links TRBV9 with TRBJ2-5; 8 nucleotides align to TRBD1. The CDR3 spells CASSVGTGNQETQYF. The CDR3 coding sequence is TGTGCCAGCAGCGTAGGGACAGGGAACCAAGAGACCCAGTACTTC.